The 22 T cell receptor beta chains below all came from one sample that was sequenced in a study of blood T cell repertoires in COVID-19 (dated by TCRdb to the early 2020s). To prepare the library, the immunoSEQ multiplex PCR assay was applied. TCRdb re-hosts the immuneACCESS table, in-frame sequences only. Its copies lack some clones; in the studies checked, an unresolved V gene accounts for under half of them, and the cause for the rest is not known. The sample table lists approximately 500,000 clones, roughly 89% of them with a count of one. The ten largest clones capture around 0.9% of the sample. Sequenced input: peripheral blood. The receptor source for this set is a man younger than 35 with COVID-19, enrolled during active disease.

As to this clone: An end of the junction differs from the germline gene, which may be a read error. The chain is built from TRBV30 and TRBJ2-1; TRBD2 is a possible D gene (7 bases). The length of the CDR3 is 10 residues. Germline assignment: CDR1 GTSNPN and CDR2 SVGIG (reference sequence). The CDR3 is CAGTGRGLVF. The DNA for the CDR3 is TGTGCCGGCACAGGGAGGGGATTGGTCTTC. The full variable domain, in which reference TRBV30 and TRBJ2-1 provide the parts outside the CDR3, is SQTIHQWPATLVQPVGSPLSLECTVEGTSNPNLYWYRQAAGRGLQLLFYSVGIGQISSEVPQNLSASRPQDRQFILSSKKLLLSDSGFYLCAGTGRGLVFGPGTRLTVL.

CDR3 in DNA: TGTGCCACCAGCAGAGAAATGGGGACTAGTTTCTCCTACGAGCAGTACTTC. This codes for CATSREMGTSFSYEQYF. This rearrangement joins TRBV15 to TRBJ2-7; 8 nucleotides align to TRBD2. After removal of 0 bases from V and 0 bases from J, the junction contained 7 bases not matched to a gene. CDR3 length equals 17 residues. Germline assignment: CDR1 LNHNV and CDR2 YYDKDF (reference sequence).

The V call is TRBV4-1, the J call TRBJ1-6, with a possible D match to TRBD1 (5 bases). Germline CDR1 is MGHRA and CDR2 is YSYEKL. This CDR3 region has 18 residues. Deletions cut 4 bases from V and 3 bases from J, with 19 bases between. CDR3 loop: CASSLPSAGLLYNSPLHF. CDR3 DNA: TGCGCCAGCAGCCTCCCAAGCGCAGGGTTACTCTATAATTCACCCCTCCACTTT.

The genes are TRBV13 and TRBJ2-1; TRBD2 agrees at 7 bases. Per the germline V gene, CDR1 is PRHDT and CDR2 is FYEKMQ (reference sequence). The CDR3 runs to 15 residues. Trimming at V came to 7 bases and at J to 8 bases, leaving 14 bases not matched to a gene. The CDR3 region is CASIPRGLDRDEQFF. The CDR3 DNA follows: TGTGCCAGCATCCCTCGTGGACTAGATCGGGATGAGCAGTTCTTC. Combining the CDR3 with reference TRBV13 and TRBJ2-1 gives the whole variable domain AAGVIQSPRHLIKEKRETATLKCYPIPRHDTVYWYQQGPGQDPQFLISFYEKMQSDKGSIPDRFSAQQFSDYHSELNMSSLELGDSALYFCASIPRGLDRDEQFFGPGTRLTVL.

This clone was seen just once. The chain couples TRBV29-1 to TRBJ2-2; TRBD2 agrees at 15 bases. V lost 6 bases, J lost 2 bases, and 13 bases stayed unmatched. The CDR3 runs to 19 residues. Germline V gene data show CDR1 as SQVTM and CDR2 as ANQGSEA. As DNA, the CDR3 is TGCAGCGTGAGATTGCGGGGACTAGCGGGGGGCTTTAACACCGGGGAGCTGTTTTTT. It codes for CSVRLRGLAGGFNTGELFF.

V and J are TRBV19 and TRBJ2-3; no definite D call. This CDR3 is 14 amino acids long. From germline, CDR1 is LNHDA and CDR2 SQIVND (reference sequence). V shed 5 bases and J shed 2 bases, with 11 bases lying between them. CDR3 sequence reads: CASSWSRPTDTQYF. In DNA, the CDR3 is TGTGCCAGTAGTTGGTCTAGACCCACAGATACGCAGTATTTT.

This clone was seen only once. This sequence joins TRBV2 and TRBJ1-4, with 7 nucleotides matching TRBD1. Looked up from germline, CDR1 is SNHLY and CDR2 is FYNNEI. The CDR3 is 14 residues long. After removal of 5 bases from V and 4 bases from J, the junction contained 4 bases not matched to a gene. CDR3 region: CASSPQGVNEKLFF. CDR3 sequence (DNA): TGTGCCAGCAGTCCCCAGGGGGTTAATGAAAAACTGTTTTTT. The variable domain in full, completed from reference TRBV2 and TRBJ1-4, reads EPEVTQTPSHQVTQMGQEVILRCVPISNHLYFYWYRQILGQKVEFLVSFYNNEISEKSEIFDDQFSVERPDGSNFTLKIRSTKLEDSAMYFCASSPQGVNEKLFFGSGTQLSVL.

V gene TRBV27 combines with J gene TRBJ2-7, with D perhaps matching TRBD2 (7 bases). This CDR3 spans 16 amino acids. Per germline, CDR1 MNHEY and CDR2 SMNVEV (reference sequence). Trimming stripped 6 bases from V and 2 bases from J, with 20 bases between. In DNA, the CDR3 is TGTGCCAGCAGAGAGAGGGGGGGTCCTTCCCCCTACGAGCAGTACTTC. Its protein is CASRERGGPSPYEQYF.

The chain links TRBV4-2 to TRBJ1-1; a possible D gene is TRBD1 (5 bases). V was trimmed by 2 bases and J by 2 bases, leaving 15 bases between them. The CDR3 loop spans 16 amino acids. Per germline, CDR1 LGHNA and CDR2 YNFKEQ. Written as DNA, the CDR3 is TGTGCCAGCAGCCAAAAAGGGGCAGTTGTTAACACTGAAGCTTTCTTT. Protein: CASSQKGAVVNTEAFF.

The chain recombines TRBV11-2 with TRBJ2-3; TRBD2 aligns across 16 bases. Germline trimming cut 2 bases from V and 6 bases from J; bases unmatched to any gene: 11. Germline CDR1 SGHAT, CDR2 FQNNGV. The CDR3 length is 19 residues. As DNA, the CDR3 is TGTGCCAGCAGCTTACGCCCGGGACTAGCGGGGGGGCTGGGTGATACGCAGTATTTT. Residues: CASSLRPGLAGGLGDTQYF.

The rearrangement joins TRBV27 to TRBJ2-1; TRBD1 matches 9 bases. Per the germline V gene, CDR1 is MNHEY and CDR2 is SMNVEV (reference sequence). This CDR3 is 14 amino acids long. Unmatched junction bases numbered 2, after V lost 4 bases and J lost 4 bases. The CDR3 protein is CASSSGTGYNEQFF. The CDR3 bases are TGTGCCAGCAGTTCCGGGACAGGGTACAATGAGCAGTTCTTC.

This clone was observed a handful of times. The chain uses TRBV6-1 and TRBJ2-2, with 12 bases matching TRBD1. V shed 4 bases and J 9 bases; nucleotides not matched to a gene: 9. The CDR3 has 16 residues. CDR1 and CDR2 (germline): MNHNS, SASEGT. CDR3 loop: CASSVLPGQGARELFF. CDR3 nucleotides: TGTGCCAGCAGTGTGCTTCCGGGACAGGGGGCCAGGGAGCTGTTTTTT.

The chain is built from TRBV11-3 and TRBJ2-1; 8 bases are shared with TRBD1. The CDR3 loop spans 13 amino acids. In germline, CDR1 is SGHNT, CDR2 YENEEA. Trimming took 5 bases from V and 9 from J; bases not matched to a gene: 6. As DNA, the CDR3 is TGTGCCAGCAGCCAGGGGGCAGGGACTGAGCAGTTCTTC. Residues: CASSQGAGTEQFF.

The rearrangement joins TRBV18 to TRBJ2-1; 14 bases agree with TRBD2. Per germline, CDR1 KGHSH and CDR2 LQKENI. V lost 6 bases to trimming and J lost 6 bases; unmatched junction nucleotides: 4. The CDR3 loop spans 15 amino acids. DNA of the CDR3: TGTGCCAGCTCTCGACTAGCGGGAGGGTTCAATGAGCAGTTCTTC. The encoded protein is CASSRLAGGFNEQFF.

The chain couples TRBV30 to TRBJ2-7; 10 bases line up with TRBD1. The junction had 9 bases not matched to a gene; V was cut back by 0 bases and J by 7 bases. The CDR3 runs to 15 residues. Germline V gene data show CDR1 as GTSNPN and CDR2 as SVGIG (reference sequence). The CDR3 loop reads CAWSVRPRDRGEQYF. CDR3 sequence (DNA): TGTGCCTGGAGTGTACGCCCGCGGGACAGGGGTGAGCAGTACTTC.

CDR3 nucleotides: TGCGCCAGCAGCTCCGGCGCCCCGGGAGGGGATGAGCAGTTCTTC. The encoded protein is CASSSGAPGGDEQFF. The chain employs TRBV5-1 and TRBJ2-1; 8 bases line up with TRBD2. V dropped 3 bases and J dropped 8; count of bases not matched to a gene: 10. Per germline, CDR1 SGHRS and CDR2 YFSETQ. This CDR3 region has 15 residues.

V usage is TRBV19 and J usage is TRBJ1-1; tentatively, D is TRBD1 (6 bases). The germline V gene has CDR1 LNHDA and CDR2 SQIVND (reference sequence). Trimming cost V 10 bases and J 5 bases, with 14 bases left between them. The CDR3 spans 12 residues. The CDR3 DNA is TGTGCCACCACAGGGTATGGGACTGAAGCTTTCTTT. It translates to CATTGYGTEAFF.

The table lists this clone with many counts. The V gene is TRBV7-9, the J gene TRBJ1-1; possibly TRBD1 for D (6 bases). The CDR3 has 14 residues. Trimming removed 1 base at V and 3 bases at J, with 9 bases between. Per germline, CDR1 SEHNR and CDR2 FQNEAQ (reference sequence). The CDR3 DNA is TGTGCCAGCAGCTTAGGAAACAGGGACACTGAAGCTTTCTTT. Translated: CASSLGNRDTEAFF.

V is TRBV19 and J is TRBJ2-3; D may be TRBD2 (5 bases). Germline V gene data show CDR1 as LNHDA and CDR2 as SQIVND (reference sequence). The CDR3 has 13 residues. V was pared by 8 bases and J by 1 base, with 10 bases between. Here the CDR3 DNA reads TGTGCCAGTTCCCGGACTGGCACAGATACGCAGTATTTT. It translates to CASSRTGTDTQYF. The variable domain in full, with the rest retrieved from reference TRBV19 and TRBJ2-3, is DGGITQSPKYLFRKEGQNVTLSCEQNLNHDAMYWYRQDPGQGLRLIYYSQIVNDFQKGDIAEGYSVSREKKESFPLTVTSAQKNPTAFYLCASSRTGTDTQYFGPGTRLTVL.

The chain recombines TRBV3-1 (or the pseudogene TRBV3-2) with TRBJ1-5, with 10 nucleotides matching TRBD1. This CDR3 has 15 amino acids. The junction had 3 bases not matched to a gene; V was cut back by 4 bases and J by 3 bases. Germline CDR1 is LGHDT and CDR2 is YNNKEL (reference sequence). CDR3 loop: CASSRDRGYNQPQHF. The CDR3 DNA reads as TGTGCCAGCAGCCGGGACAGGGGTTACAATCAGCCCCAGCATTTT.

The gene calls are TRBV19 and TRBJ2-7, with 7 bases that match TRBD2. The CDR3 extends over 13 amino acids. CDR1 is LNHDA and CDR2 is SQIVND in the germline V gene (reference sequence). The J segment lost 5 bases and the V segment lost 5 bases, leaving 6 bases of the junction unmatched. The CDR3 DNA sequence: TGTGCCAGTAGTTCGTCCGGGGGGAACGAGCAGTACTTC. Amino acids: CASSSSGGNEQYF.

V and J are TRBV30 and TRBJ2-1; the match to TRBD2 covers 13 bases. V gave up 5 bases and J gave up 3 bases; unmatched junction bases: 1. Germline V gene data show CDR1 as GTSNPN and CDR2 as SVGIG (reference sequence). This CDR3 has 14 residues. The CDR3 DNA reads as TGTGCCTGGGGGACTAGCGGGAACTACAATGAGCAGTTCTTC. As protein: CAWGTSGNYNEQFF.